Each of the 19 T cell receptor beta chains below was sequenced from the same sample in a study of response to subunit inactivated influenza vaccine. TCRdb reanalysed the RT-PCR reads using MiXCR and keeps one entry per CDR3 protein. The table shows hundreds of thousands of distinct CDR3 sequences, with approximately 15% occurring only once. The sequencing used PBMCs from blood, collected around 15 days before vaccination. These receptors all stem from a man aged 45-60 years who received an inactivated influenza vaccine.

The V call is TRBV7-6, the J call TRBJ2-7, with 9 bases aligning to TRBD2. With V trimmed by 5 bases and J by 3 bases, 8 bases remained unmatched. From germline, CDR1 is SGHVS and CDR2 FNYEAQ. This CDR3 spans 15 amino acids. The CDR3 DNA is TGTGCCAGCAGCCCGAGACTAGCGGCGTACTACGAGCAGTACTTC. This sequence encodes CASSPRLAAYYEQYF. Combining the CDR3 with reference TRBV7-6 and TRBJ2-7 gives the whole variable domain GAGVSQSPRYKVTKRGQDVALRCDPISGHVSLYWYRQALGQGPEFLTYFNYEAQQDKSGLPNDRFSAERPEGSISTLTIQRTEQRDSAMYRCASSPRLAAYYEQYFGPGTRLTVT.

This clonotype was detected ten times or more. The gene calls are TRBV20-1 and TRBJ2-5; D gene ambiguous. With 1 base removed from V and 1 base from J, the gap between germline ends came to 13 bases. The CDR3 sequence is 15 residues long. Germline V gene data show CDR1 as DFQATT and CDR2 as SNEGSKA (reference sequence). CDR3 loop: CSARGHLALQETQYF. The DNA for the CDR3 is TGCAGTGCTAGAGGCCACCTCGCCCTCCAAGAGACCCAGTACTTC.

This clonotype was counted between two and nine times. The chain recombines TRBV28 with TRBJ2-2; the match to TRBD1 covers 7 bases. Trimming removed 5 bases from V and 0 bases from J; junction bases left unmatched: 6. The CDR3 has 16 amino acids. CDR1 and CDR2 (germline): MDHEN, SYDVKM. CDR3 nucleotide sequence: TGTGCCAGCAGTCCACAACAGGGGCCGAACACCGGGGAGCTGTTTTTT. This sequence encodes CASSPQQGPNTGELFF.

This chain connects TRBV7-3 to TRBJ1-1; the D gene is possibly TRBD1 (5 bases). V lost 4 bases and J lost 1, with 25 bases in between. CDR3 length: 19 amino acids. The germline CDR1 and CDR2 sequences are SGHTA and FQGTGA. CDR3 coding DNA: TGTGCCAGCAGCTCCCGCCCGATTAGGACAATCCTAGGGAACACTGAAGCTTTCTTT. It specifies CASSSRPIRTILGNTEAFF.

This clonotype occurred a few times. The rearrangement uses TRBV24-1 and TRBJ2-6; D gene unclear. The CDR3 sequence is 15 residues long. Germline V gives CDR1 KGHDR, CDR2 SFDVKD. Trimming cost V 2 bases and J 0 bases, with 4 bases left between them. The CDR3 region has the DNA TGTGCCACCAGTGATTACGGCTCTGGGGCCAACGTCCTGACTTTC. Amino acid sequence: CATSDYGSGANVLTF.

This clonotype was seen only a few times. This chain links TRBV3-1 with TRBJ2-2; possible D gene TRBD1, 5 bases. There are 15 residues in the CDR3. The V gene's germline CDR1 is LGHDT and CDR2 YNNKEL (reference sequence). Trimming left V 1 base short and J 7 bases short, with 13 bases between. The CDR3 coding sequence is TGTGCCAGCAGCCAAGTAACAGGAGTAGTCGGGGAGCTGTTTTTT. Translating it yields CASSQVTGVVGELFF.

V and J are TRBV7-9 and TRBJ1-2; possibly TRBD1 for D (6 bases). This CDR3 is built from 16 residues. V lost 5 bases and J 6 bases, leaving 22 bases between the germline ends. Per germline, CDR1 SEHNR and CDR2 FQNEAQ (reference sequence). CDR3 loop: CASSLGNWAGTHGYTF. The CDR3 DNA reads as TGTGCCAGCAGCCTCGGGAATTGGGCCGGGACACATGGCTACACCTTC.

This clonotype was counted a few times. The V gene is TRBV12-3 or TRBV12-4, the J gene TRBJ2-2; TRBD2 matches 8 bases. V was clipped by 6 bases and J by 1 base; unmatched bases: 10. The CDR3 has 17 amino acids. The CDR3 DNA sequence: TGTGCCAGCAGCTGGGGTAGCGGGGCTATGAACACCGGGGAGCTGTTTTTT. Protein: CASSWGSGAMNTGELFF.

This clonotype turned up a few times. The rearrangement joins TRBV12-3 or TRBV12-4 to TRBJ2-1; 8 nucleotides line up with TRBD2. V lost 2 bases, J lost 7 bases, and 10 bases stayed unmatched. The CDR3 length is 16 residues. The CDR3 loop reads CASSLSLRLATNEQFF. DNA for the CDR3: TGTGCCAGCAGTTTATCCCTTCGACTAGCGACTAATGAGCAGTTCTTC.

This clonotype was seen only a few times. The V gene is TRBV5-6, the J gene TRBJ1-6; TRBD1 might be the D (5 bases). V lost 2 bases to trimming and J lost 5 bases, with 11 bases between them. Per germline, CDR1 SGHDT and CDR2 YYEEEE. This CDR3 is built from 15 residues. The CDR3, as DNA: TGTGCCAGCAGCTTCCGGGACGGAAATAATTCACCCCTCCACTTT. Translating gives CASSFRDGNNSPLHF. The entire variable domain, with the rest obtained from reference TRBV5-6 and TRBJ1-6, is as follows: DAGVTQSPTHLIKTRGQQVTLRCSPKSGHDTVSWYQQALGQGPQFIFQYYEEEERQRGNFPDRFSGHQFPNYSSELNVNALLLGDSALYLCASSFRDGNNSPLHFGNGTRLTVT.

This clonotype has just a few counts. The chain recombines TRBV7-2 with TRBJ1-4; TRBD1 matches 7 bases. The length of the CDR3 is 14 residues. Trimming cost V 5 bases and J 8 bases; bases outside gene matches: 8. Looked up from germline, CDR1 is SGHTA and CDR2 is FQGNSA. The CDR3 DNA sequence: TGTGCCAGCAGCAACCGGGACAGTGTCGAAAAACTGTTTTTT. This sequence encodes CASSNRDSVEKLFF.

The V call is TRBV5-1, the J call TRBJ1-6; D remains unclear. This CDR3 has 15 residues. V was shortened by 4 bases and J by 9 bases, with 17 bases between the two germline ends. CDR1 SGHRS and CDR2 YFSETQ come from the germline V gene. The CDR3 protein is CASSRSETVGSPLHF. DNA of the CDR3: TGCGCCAGCAGCCGTAGTGAGACCGTGGGTTCACCCCTCCACTTT.

In its sample, this clonotype was seen a few times. V and J are TRBV20-1 and TRBJ1-1, with D possibly matching TRBD1 (5 bases). CDR3 length: 13 residues. Germline V lookup: CDR1 DFQATT, CDR2 SNEGSKA (reference sequence). In nucleotides, the CDR3 is TGCAGCCTTGGGGGGTACGGGGACACTGAAGCTTTCTTT. This codes for CSLGGYGDTEAFF.

The rearrangement uses TRBV20-1 and TRBJ2-1; 7 bases match TRBD2. The CDR3 spans 14 residues. CDR1 DFQATT and CDR2 SNEGSKA come from the germline V gene (reference sequence). V dropped 5 bases and J dropped 5; count of bases not matched to a gene: 9. As DNA, the CDR3 is TGCAGTGCTTCCCCAGCGGGATTCAACAATGAGCAGTTCTTC. Amino acid sequence: CSASPAGFNNEQFF.

The table lists this clonotype with a few counts. The rearrangement links TRBV13 to TRBJ1-2, with D hard to call. The germline CDR1 and CDR2 sequences are PRHDT and FYEKMQ (reference sequence). V lost 1 base, J lost 2 bases, and 8 bases lay in between. This CDR3 has 14 amino acids. CDR3 protein: CASSLDGQNYGYTF. As DNA, the CDR3 is TGTGCCAGCAGCTTAGATGGGCAGAACTATGGCTACACCTTC.

This clonotype came up once. The V gene is TRBV20-1, the J gene TRBJ2-7; D tentatively reads TRBD1 or TRBD2 (5 bases each). Trimming removed 5 bases from V and 0 bases from J, with 14 bases in between. Germline CDR1 is DFQATT and CDR2 is SNEGSKA (reference sequence). The CDR3 length is 14 residues. The DNA of the CDR3 is TGCAGTGCTCAAGGGACGTCCAGCTCCTACGAGCAGTACTTC. It is translated as CSAQGTSSSYEQYF.

The rearrangement joins TRBV7-6 to TRBJ2-3; no reliable D call. Trimming stripped 5 bases from V and 2 bases from J, with 20 bases between. The V gene's germline CDR1 is SGHVS and CDR2 FNYEAQ. The CDR3 sequence is 17 residues long. The CDR3 spells CASSPTGRWPSTDTQYF. The CDR3 coding sequence is TGTGCCAGCAGCCCAACGGGTAGATGGCCGTCCACAGATACGCAGTATTTT.

The CDR3 DNA follows: TGTGCCAGCAGTTTGTGGGGGGGGGACTATGGCTACACCTTC. It specifies CASSLWGGDYGYTF. The chain recombines TRBV12-3 or TRBV12-4 with TRBJ1-2; tentatively, D is TRBD1 (5 bases). CDR3 length: 14 amino acids. The V end lost 3 bases, the J end lost 3 bases, and 11 bases lay between the germline ends.

This clonotype has a single count. CDR3 region: CASSEPGADTGELFF. The CDR3 region has the DNA TGTGCCAGCAGTGAACCAGGGGCGGACACCGGGGAGCTGTTTTTT. The chain carries TRBV2 and TRBJ2-2; D might be TRBD1 (6 bases). This CDR3 contains 15 residues. V was cut by 2 bases and J by 3 bases, with 10 bases left in between. Per the germline V gene, CDR1 is SNHLY and CDR2 is FYNNEI.